These T cell receptor beta chains were read from a single sample in a study of long-term antiretroviral therapy in people with HIV. Sequenced by immunoSEQ multiplex PCR; TCRdb stores in-frame clones only, minus some. The sample lists around 40,000 clones, approximately 86% occurring once. Material: unsorted PBMCs, obtained just before starting antiretroviral therapy. The origin of the receptors is a woman between 18 and 29 years old with HIV. Both conserved end residues are part of each CDR3.

CDR3: CASSSWTGKITSTF
J: TRBJ1-2
V: TRBV7-9

CDR3: CASSLAGESEQYF
J: TRBJ2-7
V: TRBV27

CDR3: CASSPSPGVTEAFF
J: TRBJ1-1
V: TRBV6-5

CDR3: CASSDLASGRAVDEQFF
J: TRBJ2-1
V: TRBV10-1

CDR3: CASSLQGDPYEQYF
J: TRBJ2-7
V: TRBV5-6

CDR3: CASSSRRAWDNEQFF
J: TRBJ2-1
V: TRBV27

CDR3: CASSPGTSGTTDTQYF
J: TRBJ2-3
V: TRBV11-3

CDR3: CASSQGVTLMGQPQHF
J: TRBJ1-5
V: TRBV28

CDR3: CASSITEVGTEKLFF
J: TRBJ1-4
V: TRBV19

CDR3: CASSVDRERYEQYF
J: TRBJ2-7
V: TRBV9

CDR3: CASSVGEGTTDTQYF
J: TRBJ2-3
V: TRBV9

CDR3: CASSETPRVGAQHF
J: TRBJ1-5
V: TRBV10-2

CDR3: CASSQAHGQGLMNTEAFF
J: TRBJ1-1
V: TRBV18

CDR3: CASSLAGLAGAYNEQFF
J: TRBJ2-1
V: TRBV5-1

CDR3: CASVPSNRADLGETQYF
J: TRBJ2-5
V: TRBV18

CDR3: CASSSPYAYEQYF
J: TRBJ2-7
V: TRBV6-6

CDR3: CASSRGLAEAKNIQYF
J: TRBJ2-4
V: TRBV7-2

CDR3: CASKGTSGRAFNYEQFF
J: TRBJ2-1
V: TRBV25-1

CDR3: CASRLFRRTGYEQYF
J: TRBJ2-7
V: TRBV5-8

CDR3: CASSVEGLAYNEQYF
J: TRBJ2-7
V: TRBV9

CDR3: CASSLSGSTDTQYF
J: TRBJ2-3
V: TRBV27

CDR3: CASSRRQGGYEQYF
J: TRBJ2-7
V: TRBV4-3

CDR3: CASSYGRSAYGYTF
J: TRBJ1-2
V: TRBV6-5

CDR3: CASRTPGEQFF
J: TRBJ2-1
V: TRBV28

CDR3: CASSQKTSGSTDTQYF
J: TRBJ2-3
V: TRBV4-2

CDR3: CASSYAGEETQYF
J: TRBJ2-5
V: TRBV6-5

CDR3: CASSPIMAGDPEQFF
J: TRBJ2-1
V: TRBV7-6

CDR3: CASSIGPGVMNTEAFF
J: TRBJ1-1
V: TRBV19

CDR3: CASSFQGGNEQFF
J: TRBJ2-1
V: TRBV5-4

CDR3: CASSYSQGGTEAFF
J: TRBJ1-1
V: TRBV6-6

CDR3: CASSQVGWETQYF
J: TRBJ2-5
V: TRBV4-1

CDR3: CASSLGTETQYF
J: TRBJ2-5
V: TRBV5-4

CDR3: CASSLGGASNYGYTF
J: TRBJ1-2
V: TRBV7-2